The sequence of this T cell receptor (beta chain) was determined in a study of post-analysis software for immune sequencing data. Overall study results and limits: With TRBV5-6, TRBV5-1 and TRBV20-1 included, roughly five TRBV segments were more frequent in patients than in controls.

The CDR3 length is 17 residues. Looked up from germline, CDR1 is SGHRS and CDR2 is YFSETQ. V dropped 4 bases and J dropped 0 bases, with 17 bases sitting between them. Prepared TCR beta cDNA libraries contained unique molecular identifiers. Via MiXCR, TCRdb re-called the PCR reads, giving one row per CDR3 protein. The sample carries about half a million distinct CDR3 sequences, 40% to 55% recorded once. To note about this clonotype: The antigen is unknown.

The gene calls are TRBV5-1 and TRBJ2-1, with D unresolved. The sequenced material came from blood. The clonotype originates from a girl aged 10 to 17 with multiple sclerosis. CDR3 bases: TGCGCCAGCAGCCCTACCCCTGAGTTGTTCTCCTACAATGAGCAGTTCTTC. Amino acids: CASSPTPELFSYNEQFF.